The 30 T cell receptor beta chains reported below all come from one sample, sequenced in a study of cytomegalovirus exposure and HLA in healthy donors. The PCR made use of 60 Vbeta and 13 Jbeta primers. Measured with immunoSEQ multiplex PCR; TCRdb has only the in-frame clones, and not every one. Of 130,000 or so clones in the sample, roughly 73% were seen once. Sequencing input: PBMCs. The receptors were gathered from a female donor in good health and CMV-seronegative.

The V gene is TRBV28, the J gene TRBJ2-1, with 12 nucleotides matching TRBD2. CDR3 size: 17 residues. Germline assignment: CDR1 MDHEN and CDR2 SYDVKM. V gave up 2 bases and J gave up 4 bases; unmatched junction bases: 6. The CDR3 spells CASSLGASGRAYNEQFF. CDR3 nucleotides: TGTGCCAGCAGTTTAGGGGCTAGCGGGAGGGCTTACAATGAGCAGTTCTTC.

The rearrangement uses TRBV2 and TRBJ1-2, with D tentatively TRBD1 (5 bases). The ends were cut back, 3 bases at V and 6 bases at J, with 11 bases in the middle. CDR3 length equals 13 residues. Germline V gene sequence: CDR1 SNHLY, CDR2 FYNNEI. CDR3 coding DNA: TGTGCCAGCAGTGAGTCACAGGTCAATGGCTACACCTTC. Amino acid sequence: CASSESQVNGYTF.

The table lists this clone with a few counts. This chain joins TRBV4-1 and TRBJ1-2, with 7 bases matching TRBD1. The germline V gene has CDR1 MGHRA and CDR2 YSYEKL. CDR3 length equals 18 residues. V gave up 3 bases and J gave up 1 base; unmatched junction bases: 14. The CDR3 loop is CASSHPSGRGQINYGYTF. CDR3 DNA sequence: TGCGCCAGCAGCCACCCATCGGGACGGGGACAGATTAACTATGGCTACACCTTC.

The genes are TRBV2 and TRBJ1-1, with a possible D match to TRBD1 (5 bases). The CDR3 sequence is 14 residues long. Germline V gene sequence: CDR1 SNHLY, CDR2 FYNNEI. Trimming removed 8 bases from V and 1 base from J, with 14 bases in between. CDR3 nucleotide sequence: TGTGCCAGCGTGTGGGACGGGGGGAACACTGAAGCTTTCTTT. Its protein product is CASVWDGGNTEAFF. The variable domain in full, completed from reference TRBV2 and TRBJ1-1, reads EPEVTQTPSHQVTQMGQEVILRCVPISNHLYFYWYRQILGQKVEFLVSFYNNEISEKSEIFDDQFSVERPDGSNFTLKIRSTKLEDSAMYFCASVWDGGNTEAFFGQGTRLTVV.

The V call is TRBV11-2, the J call TRBJ1-1, with a possible D match to TRBD1 (6 bases). V lost 4 bases and J 7 bases, leaving 16 bases between the germline ends. Germline V gene sequence: CDR1 SGHAT, CDR2 FQNNGV. The CDR3 totals 14 residues. CDR3 in amino acids: CASSYRGQPSEAFF. Written as DNA, the CDR3 is TGTGCCAGCAGCTACCGTGGACAGCCTAGTGAAGCTTTCTTT.

This clone appeared a few times. The gene calls are TRBV7-8 and TRBJ2-7; the match to TRBD1 covers 7 bases. CDR3 length: 13 amino acids. The germline V gene has CDR1 SGHVS and CDR2 FQNEAQ. The V segment lost 2 bases and the J segment 6 bases; nucleotides outside the gene matches: 4. The CDR3 loop is CASSLRTGREQYF. The DNA of the CDR3 is TGTGCCAGCAGCTTAAGGACAGGACGCGAGCAGTACTTC.

The chain carries TRBV19 and TRBJ1-2; TRBD1 is a possible D gene (6 bases). V was pared by 6 bases and J by 4 bases, with 12 bases between. The CDR3 is made up of 13 amino acids. Germline V gene data show CDR1 as LNHDA and CDR2 as SQIVND (reference sequence). The CDR3 region is CASSHGQTYGYTF. CDR3 in DNA: TGTGCCAGTAGCCATGGACAGACCTATGGCTACACCTTC.

The chain employs TRBV9 and TRBJ1-4, with D tentatively TRBD1 (5 bases). The V end was cut by 0 bases, the J end by 8 bases, with 14 bases between. There are 15 residues in the CDR3. Germline V gene lookup returns CDR1 SGDLS and CDR2 YYNGEE. This chain's CDR3 is CASSVGRDFGEKLFF. For the CDR3, the DNA is TGTGCCAGCAGCGTAGGCAGGGACTTTGGGGAAAAACTGTTTTTT.

This clone was seen only once. V gene TRBV9 combines with J gene TRBJ1-2; D is ambiguous. From germline, CDR1 is SGDLS and CDR2 YYNGEE. Trimming pared 2 bases from V and 0 bases from J, leaving 8 bases between. The CDR3 runs to 14 residues. CDR3 amino acids: CASSVGTTNYGYTF. In DNA form, the CDR3 reads TGTGCCAGCAGCGTCGGTACGACTAACTATGGCTACACCTTC.

This chain joins TRBV5-1 and TRBJ1-2; a possible D gene is TRBD1 (5 bases). This CDR3 is 15 amino acids long. Trimming cost V 0 bases and J 4 bases, with 13 bases left between them. The germline V gene encodes CDR1 SGHRS and CDR2 YFSETQ. The CDR3 bases are TGCGCCAGCAGCTTGGGTCAAGGGGAGGGCTATGGCTACACCTTC. It is translated as CASSLGQGEGYGYTF.

The chain carries TRBV30 and TRBJ1-2, with TRBD1 identical over 9 bases. V gave up 8 bases and J gave up 8 bases; unmatched junction bases: 6. CDR3 length equals 11 residues. Germline loops: CDR1 GTSNPN, CDR2 SVGIG (reference sequence). CDR3: CALTGGRGYTF. CDR3 bases: TGTGCCCTTACAGGGGGCAGAGGCTACACCTTC.

V and J are TRBV29-1 and TRBJ1-1; no definite D call. The CDR3 spans 12 residues. CDR1 and CDR2 from the germline V gene are SQVTM and ANQGSEA. V was pared by 2 bases and J by 0 bases, with 4 bases between. The CDR3 loop reads CSVETVNTEAFF. The CDR3 DNA is TGCAGCGTTGAAACAGTGAACACTGAAGCTTTCTTT.

The sample holds a few counts of this clone. This chain connects TRBV6-6 to TRBJ1-2, with a tentative D call TRBD1 (5 bases). CDR1 MNHNY and CDR2 SVGAGI come from the germline V gene (reference sequence). The CDR3 runs 14 residues. Between the trimmed V and J ends, which lost 0 bases and 6 bases, there was a span of 11 bases. The CDR3 sequence: CASSYSGTRNGYTF. The CDR3, as DNA: TGTGCCAGCAGTTACTCGGGGACTCGGAATGGCTACACCTTC.

CDR3: CASSYGQDNNVLTF. CDR3 in DNA: TGTGCCAGCAGTTACGGACAGGATAACAACGTCCTGACTTTC. The chain joins TRBV6-6 to TRBJ2-6, with 7 bases that match TRBD1. Germline lookup yields CDR1 MNHNY and CDR2 SVGAGI (reference sequence). The CDR3 spans 14 residues. V was pared by 2 bases and J by 9 bases, with 4 bases of the junction left unmatched.

This rearrangement joins TRBV27 to TRBJ2-3; the match to TRBD1 covers 7 bases. Germline lookup yields CDR1 MNHEY and CDR2 SMNVEV (reference sequence). CDR3 length: 14 residues. V shed 6 bases and J 4 bases; nucleotides not matched to a gene: 7. The CDR3, as DNA: TGTGCCAGCAGAAGACAGGGTCCATCAGATACGCAGTATTTT. As protein: CASRRQGPSDTQYF.

The chain has TRBV27 and TRBJ1-2; the D gene is possibly TRBD1 (6 bases). Germline V gene lookup returns CDR1 MNHEY and CDR2 SMNVEV (reference sequence). CDR3 length: 15 amino acids. Trimming removed 0 bases at V and 3 bases at J, with 11 bases between. As DNA, the CDR3 is TGTGCCAGCAGTTTATCGCGGGGGGCTGACTATGGCTACACCTTC. It translates to CASSLSRGADYGYTF.

The chain joins TRBV27 to TRBJ2-2; D ambiguous. V was pared by 3 bases and J by 6 bases, with 5 bases between. This CDR3 contains 12 residues. Germline V gives CDR1 MNHEY, CDR2 SMNVEV (reference sequence). CDR3 nucleotide sequence: TGTGCCAGCAGTTTCATTGCCGGGGAGCTGTTTTTT. It encodes CASSFIAGELFF.

This rearrangement joins TRBV27 to TRBJ2-1; possibly TRBD1 for D (5 bases). With 6 bases removed from V and 7 bases from J, the gap between germline ends came to 19 bases. The CDR3 length is 15 residues. Germline V gene lookup returns CDR1 MNHEY and CDR2 SMNVEV (reference sequence). The CDR3 sequence: CASRLWGRQGNEQFF. The DNA for the CDR3 is TGTGCCAGCAGACTATGGGGCAGGCAAGGGAATGAGCAGTTCTTC.

This rearrangement joins TRBV5-4 to TRBJ1-2; D is ambiguous. V dropped 0 bases and J dropped 4 bases, with 10 bases sitting between them. Germline lookup yields CDR1 SGHNT and CDR2 YYREEE (reference sequence). The CDR3 covers 14 residues. CDR3 region: CASSLAEHLYGYTF. In DNA, the CDR3 is TGTGCCAGCAGCTTGGCCGAACACCTCTATGGCTACACCTTC.

This clone was observed once. This sample includes further DNA sequences coding for the same CDR3. V usage is TRBV6-5 and J usage is TRBJ2-6; tentative D call: TRBD2 (6 bases). This CDR3 is built from 15 residues. Germline values: CDR1 MNHEY, CDR2 SVGAGI. V gave up 2 bases and J gave up 4 bases, with 9 bases separating them. The CDR3 sequence: CASSYGGTGANVLTF. CDR3 sequence (DNA): TGTGCCAGCAGTTACGGGGGGACCGGGGCCAACGTCCTGACTTTC.

The chain is built from TRBV7-8 and TRBJ2-5, with D unresolved. The assigned J gene may be wrong: the sequence end matches TRBJ2-7 better. The CDR3 sequence is 11 residues long. Germline loops: CDR1 SGHVS, CDR2 FQNEAQ. The CDR3: CASSSTYEQYF. CDR3 nucleotide sequence: TGTGCCAGCAGCTCCACTTACGAGCAGTACTTC.

The CDR3 is CASTVGVGQETQYF. In DNA form, the CDR3 reads TGTGCCAGCACCGTCGGGGTGGGCCAAGAGACCCAGTACTTC. V usage is TRBV6-1 and J usage is TRBJ2-5; maybe TRBD2 (5 bases). The CDR3 spans 14 residues. Germline V gene lookup returns CDR1 MNHNS and CDR2 SASEGT. Trimming cost V 7 bases and J 1 base, with 13 bases left between them.

This rearrangement joins TRBV19 to TRBJ1-1; 7 bases map to TRBD1. This CDR3 comprises 14 residues. From germline, CDR1 is LNHDA and CDR2 SQIVND (reference sequence). With 5 bases clipped from V and 0 bases from J, the junction kept 3 bases outside the gene matches. The CDR3 region is CASSWDSMNTEAFF. CDR3 bases: TGTGCCAGTAGTTGGGACAGCATGAACACTGAAGCTTTCTTT.

The DNA of the CDR3 is TGTGCCAGCAGCTTGGGGGCAGGGCAAGAAAAACTGTTTTTT. Protein sequence: CASSLGAGQEKLFF. The V call is TRBV5-4, the J call TRBJ1-4, with a possible D match to TRBD1 (5 bases). Per germline, CDR1 SGHNT and CDR2 YYREEE (reference sequence). The V and J ends lost 0 bases and 8 bases respectively, with 11 bases between them. The CDR3 loop spans 14 amino acids.

This chain joins TRBV11-1 and TRBJ2-3; 11 bases map to TRBD2. The J segment lost 0 bases and the V segment lost 0 bases, leaving 5 bases of the junction unmatched. Germline V lookup: CDR1 SGHAT, CDR2 FQDESV (reference sequence). The CDR3 is 18 residues long. Written as DNA, the CDR3 is TGTGCCAGCAGCTTAGCGCTAGCGGGGGGATCTAGCACAGATACGCAGTATTTT. Its translation: CASSLALAGGSSTDTQYF.

V is TRBV7-3 and J is TRBJ1-1; TRBD1 aligns across 8 bases. The J segment lost 1 base and the V segment lost 5 bases, leaving 9 bases of the junction unmatched. CDR3 length: 16 amino acids. Germline CDR1 is SGHTA and CDR2 is FQGTGA. CDR3 DNA sequence: TGTGCCAGCAGCCGGGCTGGACAGGGTAAGAACACTGAAGCTTTCTTT. It encodes CASSRAGQGKNTEAFF. The full variable domain, in which reference TRBV7-3 and TRBJ1-1 provide the parts outside the CDR3, is GAGVSQTPSNKVTEKGKYVELRCDPISGHTALYWYRQSLGQGPEFLIYFQGTGAADDSGLPNDRFFAVRPEGSVSTLKIQRTERGDSAVYLCASSRAGQGKNTEAFFGQGTRLTVV.

The chain employs TRBV12-1 and TRBJ2-5; the table calls TRBD1, which could not be checked here. TRBV12-1 is a pseudogene locus. CDR3 length: 14 residues. DNA for the CDR3: TGTGCCAGCAGCCCCGCCACAGGGGGAGAGACCCAGTACTTC. It encodes CASSPATGGETQYF.

V gene TRBV5-5 combines with J gene TRBJ2-2; 7 nucleotides match TRBD2. Germline V gene sequence: CDR1 SGHKS, CDR2 YYEKEE (reference sequence). CDR3 length: 15 amino acids. The trim removed 3 bases at V and 5 bases at J, leaving 7 bases unmatched. CDR3 DNA: TGTGCCAGCAGCTATGGGACTATGGGGACCGGGGAGCTGTTTTTT. Its translation: CASSYGTMGTGELFF.

Concerning this clone itself: The CDR3 end shows no conserved phenylalanine or tryptophan, and so a read error is likely. J is TRBJ2-7 and V is TRBV27; no clear D gene. Trimming left V 4 bases short and J 3 bases short, with 10 bases between. CDR1 and CDR2 from the germline V gene are MNHEY and SMNVEV (reference sequence). The CDR3 runs to 13 residues. CDR3 DNA: TGTGCCAGCAGTTACCAGAGAAACTACGAGCAGTACCTC. This encodes CASSYQRNYEQYL.

This chain joins TRBV10-3 and TRBJ2-3, with 8 bases that match TRBD2. The germline V gene has CDR1 ENHRY and CDR2 SYGVKD. J was trimmed by 5 bases and V by 2 bases; bases with no gene match: 6. The CDR3 has 15 amino acids. In DNA, the CDR3 is TGTGCCATCAGTGAGCCGGGGGGGGCCGGAGATACGCAGTATTTT. Translating it yields CAISEPGGAGDTQYF.